Included here is one T cell receptor beta chain sequence, with context. This sample was included in a study of multiple sclerosis patients with progressive multifocal leukoencephalopathy. Germline V lookup: CDR1 MGHRA, CDR2 YSYEKL. Trimming removed 4 bases from V and 6 bases from J, with 15 bases in between. The CDR3 loop spans 14 amino acids. Sequenced by immunoSEQ multiplex PCR; TCRdb stores in-frame clones only, minus some. The table includes 25,000 to 35,000 clones, more than 85% detected once. Sample time point: before natalizumab initiation. This receptor was taken from a young man with multiple sclerosis. The J gene is TRBJ1-2, the V gene TRBV4-1, with a possible D match to TRBD1 (5 bases). Material for sequencing was PBMCs. CDR3 bases: TGCGCCAGCAGCCCTAGGGGCAGTGGGGATGGCTACACCTTC. Amino acids: CASSPRGSGDGYTF.